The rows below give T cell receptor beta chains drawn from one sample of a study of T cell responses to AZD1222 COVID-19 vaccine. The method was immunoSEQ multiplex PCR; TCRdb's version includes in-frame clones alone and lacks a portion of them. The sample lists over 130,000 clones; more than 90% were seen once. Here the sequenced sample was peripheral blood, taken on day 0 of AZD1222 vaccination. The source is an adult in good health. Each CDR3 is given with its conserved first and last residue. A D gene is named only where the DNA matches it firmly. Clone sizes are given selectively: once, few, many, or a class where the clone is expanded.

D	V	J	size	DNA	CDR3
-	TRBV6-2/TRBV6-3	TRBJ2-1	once	TGTGCCAGCAGTCAACGGGGGACCTACAATGAGCAGTTCTTC	CASSQRGTYNEQFF
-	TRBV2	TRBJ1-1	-	TGTGCCAGCAGTGTGGCGGGGAAGTACACTGAAGCTTTCTTT	CASSVAGKYTEAFF
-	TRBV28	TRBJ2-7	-	TGTGCCAGCAGGGAGAACTACGAGCAGTACTTC	CASRENYEQYF
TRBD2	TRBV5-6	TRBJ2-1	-	TGTGCCAGCAGCTTGGGTTTAGCGGGAGTCTCCCCGTTCTTC	CASSLGLAGVSPFF
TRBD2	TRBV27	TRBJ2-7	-	TGTGCCAGCAGTGCCCGAACCCCCACCGGGACTACCTCCTACGAGCAGTACTTC	CASSARTPTGTTSYEQYF
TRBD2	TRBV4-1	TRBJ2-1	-	TGCGCCAGCAGCCACCTTAAACTAGCGGGGGGTAATGAGCAGTTCTTC	CASSHLKLAGGNEQFF
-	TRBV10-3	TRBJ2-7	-	TGTGCCATCGGGATACAAATAGTCGGGAGCCGTCCGGGGCAGTACTTC	CAIGIQIVGSRPGQYF
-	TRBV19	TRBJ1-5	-	TGTGCCAGTAGTACCCGACGGCATAGCAATCAGCCCCAGCATTTT	CASSTRRHSNQPQHF
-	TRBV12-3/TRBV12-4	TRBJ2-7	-	TGTGCCAGCAGTTTTAGGCGCCGCGAGCAGTACTTC	CASSFRRREQYF
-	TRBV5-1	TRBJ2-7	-	TGCGCCAGCAGCTTGGGGGGGTCAGCAGCGTACGAGCAGTACTTC	CASSLGGSAAYEQYF
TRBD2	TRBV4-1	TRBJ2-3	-	TGCGCCAGCAGCCAAGAGTCTAGCGGGAGGACAGATACGCAGTATTTT	CASSQESSGRTDTQYF
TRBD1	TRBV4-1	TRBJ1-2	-	TGCGCCAGCAGTCAAGGACAGGATGTGTTTGGTGGCTACACCTTC	CASSQGQDVFGGYTF
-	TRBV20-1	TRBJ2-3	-	TGCAGTGCAAGTGGGGGGATCTGGACAGATACGCAGTATTTT	CSASGGIWTDTQYF
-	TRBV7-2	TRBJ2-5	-	TGTGCCAGCAGCTTAGCGCGTTGGGGAGAGACCCAGTACTTC	CASSLARWGETQYF